This entry lists 20 T cell receptor beta chains sequenced from one sample in a study of blood T cells in healthy people across ages. The authors ran a second PCR of roughly 6 to 12 cycles using a sample-barcoded 5' primer and a J-beta primer mix. TCRdb re-analysed the 5' RACE reads in MiXCR, keeping a single row per CDR3 protein. This sample has around 1.5 million distinct CDR3 sequences, with roughly 59% found just once. What was sequenced was blood. These receptors came from a man younger than 35 in good health.

V gene TRBV29-1 combines with J gene TRBJ2-5; D may be TRBD2 (6 bases). The CDR3 loop spans 12 amino acids. Germline V lookup: CDR1 SQVTM, CDR2 ANQGSEA. V lost 7 bases and J lost 11, with 20 bases in between. The CDR3 region has the DNA TGCAGCGGTCAACTAGCCCGAAATGAGCAGTACTTC. Its translation: CSGQLARNEQYF. Variable domain in full (rest from reference TRBV29-1 and TRBJ2-5): SAVISQKPSRDICQRGTSLTIQCQVDSQVTMMFWYRQQPGQSLTLIATANQGSEATYESGFVIDKFPISRPNLTFSTLTVSNMSPEDSSIYLCSGQLARNEQYFGPGTRLLVL.

The gene calls are TRBV29-1 and TRBJ2-1, with 8 bases fitting TRBD1. The CDR3 loop spans 14 amino acids. V lost 3 bases, J lost 9 bases, and 10 bases stayed unmatched. Germline CDR1 reads SQVTM; CDR2 reads ANQGSEA. The CDR3 here is CSVEATDREGEQFF. The DNA for the CDR3 is TGCAGCGTTGAGGCTACGGACAGGGAAGGTGAGCAGTTCTTC.

CDR3 coding DNA: TGTGCCACCTCCACAGGGGCAGGCGGGGAGCTGTTTTTT. It encodes CATSTGAGGELFF. This rearrangement joins TRBV7-9 to TRBJ2-2; 7 nucleotides align to TRBD1. The germline gives CDR1 SEHNR, CDR2 FQNEAQ (reference sequence). The CDR3 is 13 amino acids. V shed 10 bases and J 7 bases; nucleotides not matched to a gene: 9. The full variable domain, with the rest looked up from reference TRBV7-9 and TRBJ2-2, is DTGVSQNPRHKITKRGQNVTFRCDPISEHNRLYWYRQTLGQGPEFLTYFQNEAQLEKSRLLSDRFSAERPKGSFSTLEIQRTEQGDSAMYLCATSTGAGGELFFGEGSRLTVL.

The rearrangement joins TRBV7-2 to TRBJ2-5, with D possibly matching TRBD2 (6 bases). Germline-derived CDR1 and CDR2 are SGHTA and FQGNSA. The CDR3 extends over 15 amino acids. The germline V and J ends were trimmed by 5 bases and 1 base, with 14 bases remaining between them. CDR3 coding DNA: TGTGCCAGCAGCGTTTACCGGGAGACCCAAGAGACCCAGTACTTC. It specifies CASSVYRETQETQYF.

This clonotype was detected once. The chain links TRBV6-2 or TRBV6-3 to TRBJ2-7; D unclear. Trimming pared 6 bases from V and 2 bases from J, leaving 14 bases between. The CDR3 consists of 14 residues. CDR1 and CDR2 from the germline V gene are MNHEY and SVGEGT. The CDR3: CASSLPDITYEQYF. DNA for the CDR3: TGTGCCAGCAGCCTCCCCGACATTACCTACGAGCAGTACTTC.

The chain links TRBV4-1 to TRBJ2-3; TRBD2 agrees at 9 bases. Germline trimming cut 0 bases from V and 5 bases from J; bases unmatched to any gene: 3. The CDR3 contains 15 residues. Per the germline V gene, CDR1 is MGHRA and CDR2 is YSYEKL. The CDR3 protein is CASSQEIAGEDTQYF. CDR3 DNA: TGCGCCAGCAGCCAAGAAATAGCGGGGGAAGATACGCAGTATTTT.

V is TRBV27 and J is TRBJ2-6; D is undetermined. Germline loops: CDR1 MNHEY, CDR2 SMNVEV (reference sequence). The ends were cut back, 6 bases at V and 2 bases at J, with 8 bases in the middle. The CDR3 is 14 residues long. The CDR3 here is CASRYTPGANVLTF. The CDR3 bases are TGTGCCAGCAGGTACACCCCTGGGGCCAACGTCCTGACTTTC.

The chain links TRBV20-1 to TRBJ2-1, with D hard to call. The germline gives CDR1 DFQATT, CDR2 SNEGSKA (reference sequence). This CDR3 has 14 amino acids. Trimming stripped 3 bases from V and 0 bases from J, with 9 bases between. The CDR3 sequence is CSARDLFSYNEQFF. CDR3 in DNA: TGCAGTGCTAGGGACCTCTTCTCCTACAATGAGCAGTTCTTC.

The chain recombines TRBV6-2 or TRBV6-3 with TRBJ2-7; a possible D gene is TRBD1 (5 bases). The CDR3 totals 15 residues. The ends were cut back, 6 bases at V and 2 bases at J, with 17 bases in the middle. Germline-derived CDR1 and CDR2 are MNHEY and SVGEGT. CDR3 bases: TGTGCCAGCAGCTCAACGACATCAGGGACCTACGAGCAGTACTTC. Translation gives CASSSTTSGTYEQYF.

V usage is TRBV4-2 and J usage is TRBJ2-5, with TRBD2 matching over 7 bases. Germline lookup yields CDR1 LGHNA and CDR2 YNFKEQ. J lost 2 bases, V lost 0 bases, and 12 bases had no gene match. This CDR3 contains 18 residues. The CDR3 sequence is CASSQEASGTTQQETQYF. DNA of the CDR3: TGTGCCAGCAGCCAAGAAGCCTCCGGGACTACTCAACAAGAGACCCAGTACTTC.

This clonotype was observed a single time. The gene calls are TRBV5-1 and TRBJ2-3; D gene unclear. V lost 0 bases to trimming and J lost 8 bases, with 16 bases between them. This CDR3 is 15 amino acids long. The germline gives CDR1 SGHRS, CDR2 YFSETQ. Here the CDR3 DNA reads TGCGCCAGCAGCTTGGATTCTCCCCGCGTGGCTACGCAGTATTTT. It yields the protein CASSLDSPRVATQYF.

This clonotype turned up a few times. The V and J genes are TRBV20-1 and TRBJ2-5; maybe TRBD2 (6 bases). The germline gives CDR1 DFQATT, CDR2 SNEGSKA (reference sequence). CDR3 length equals 13 residues. V shed 2 bases and J shed 0 bases, with 7 bases lying between them. This CDR3 reads CSARRGYQETQYF. In DNA form, the CDR3 reads TGCAGTGCTAGACGGGGGTACCAAGAGACCCAGTACTTC.

The chain employs TRBV12-5 and TRBJ2-1; D might be TRBD1 (5 bases). The J call is in doubt because the DNA end fits TRBJ2-7 better. The CDR3 is made up of 15 amino acids. In germline, CDR1 is LGHNT, CDR2 FRNRAP. The CDR3 protein is CASSIGGHDHNEQYF. The DNA for the CDR3 is TGTGCTAGTTCGATCGGCGGACACGACCACAATGAGCAGTACTTC.

CDR3 in amino acids: CASSFVNRGQVGYTF. As DNA, the CDR3 is TGTGCCAGCAGTTTTGTTAACAGGGGGCAGGTTGGCTACACCTTC. This sequence joins TRBV28 and TRBJ1-2, with 9 nucleotides matching TRBD1. The CDR3 is made up of 15 amino acids. The germline V gene encodes CDR1 MDHEN and CDR2 SYDVKM. J lost 7 bases, V lost 3 bases, and 9 bases had no gene match.

This rearrangement joins TRBV29-1 to TRBJ2-7; perhaps TRBD2 as D (6 bases). Trimming pared 4 bases from V and 0 bases from J, leaving 13 bases between. The germline V gene encodes CDR1 SQVTM and CDR2 ANQGSEA. CDR3 size: 14 residues. CDR3 sequence (DNA): TGCAGCGTTGGGAGGGATCGGGGCTCCTACGAGCAGTACTTC. Translated, it gives CSVGRDRGSYEQYF.

This clonotype has just a few counts. The chain is built from TRBV4-2 and TRBJ1-6, with D unresolved. This CDR3 is built from 13 residues. Germline lookup yields CDR1 LGHNA and CDR2 YNFKEQ. V gave up 6 bases and J gave up 7 bases, with 10 bases separating them. Here the CDR3 reads CASSRAENSPLHF. The DNA of the CDR3 is TGTGCCAGCAGTAGGGCAGAAAATTCACCCCTCCACTTT.

Points on this clonotype: One junction end disagrees with the germline gene, perhaps due to a read error. V is TRBV29-1 and J is TRBJ2-7; 10 bases agree with TRBD1. CDR1 and CDR2 (germline): SQVTM, ANQGSEA. The CDR3 has 14 residues. The CDR3 sequence is CNVALGQGYYEQYF. CDR3 coding DNA: TGCAACGTTGCACTGGGACAGGGGTACTACGAGCAGTACTTC.

The rearrangement links TRBV9 to TRBJ2-7; 7 bases map to TRBD2. Per germline, CDR1 SGDLS and CDR2 YYNGEE. The CDR3 is 17 amino acids. The V segment lost 2 bases and the J segment 2 bases; nucleotides outside the gene matches: 13. The CDR3 coding sequence is TGTGCCAGCAGCGTGGGGGGGAATGGTTTCTCAACCTACGAGCAGTACTTC. Residues: CASSVGGNGFSTYEQYF.

In this sample, this clonotype turned up a few times. The rearrangement links TRBV29-1 to TRBJ2-2; either TRBD1 or TRBD2 may fit D (5 bases each). Trimming shortened V by 4 bases and J by 1 base, and 10 bases separated the two germline ends. Germline assignment: CDR1 SQVTM and CDR2 ANQGSEA. This CDR3 has 14 amino acids. Written as DNA, the CDR3 is TGCAGCGTTGGGGACCCAGGGAACACCGGGGAGCTGTTTTTT. Translated, it gives CSVGDPGNTGELFF.

The V and J genes are TRBV19 and TRBJ1-1; D ambiguous. Germline assignment: CDR1 LNHDA and CDR2 SQIVND (reference sequence). CDR3 length equals 10 residues. The CDR3 region has the DNA TGTCCGGGTTTGAACACTGAAGCTTTCTTT. Its protein is CPGLNTEAFF.